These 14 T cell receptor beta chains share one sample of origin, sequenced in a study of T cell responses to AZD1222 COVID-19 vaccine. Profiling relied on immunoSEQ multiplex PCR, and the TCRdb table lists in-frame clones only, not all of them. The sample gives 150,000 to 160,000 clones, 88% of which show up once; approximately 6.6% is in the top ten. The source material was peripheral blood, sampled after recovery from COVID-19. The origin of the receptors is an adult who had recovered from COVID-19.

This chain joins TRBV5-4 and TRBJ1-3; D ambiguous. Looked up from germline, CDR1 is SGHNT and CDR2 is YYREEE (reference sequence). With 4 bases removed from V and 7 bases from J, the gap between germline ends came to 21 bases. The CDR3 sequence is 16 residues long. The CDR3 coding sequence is TGTGCCAGCAGCATCGGCGGCTATCGGGGTTCGAACACCATATATTTT. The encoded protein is CASSIGGYRGSNTIYF.

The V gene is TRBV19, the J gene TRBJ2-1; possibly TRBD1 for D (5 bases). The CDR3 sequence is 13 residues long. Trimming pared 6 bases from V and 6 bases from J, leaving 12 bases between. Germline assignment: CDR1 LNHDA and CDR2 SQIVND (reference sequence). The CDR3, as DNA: TGTGCCAGTAGCCAGACAGAGGCCAATGAGCAGTTCTTC. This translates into CASSQTEANEQFF.

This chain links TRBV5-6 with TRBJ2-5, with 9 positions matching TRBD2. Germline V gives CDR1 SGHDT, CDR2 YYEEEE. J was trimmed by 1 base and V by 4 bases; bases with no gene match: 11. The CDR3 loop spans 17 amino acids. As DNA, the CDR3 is TGTGCCAGCAGCCCGGGGGGCGGGAGGGCCACCCAAGAGACCCAGTACTTC. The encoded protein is CASSPGGGRATQETQYF.

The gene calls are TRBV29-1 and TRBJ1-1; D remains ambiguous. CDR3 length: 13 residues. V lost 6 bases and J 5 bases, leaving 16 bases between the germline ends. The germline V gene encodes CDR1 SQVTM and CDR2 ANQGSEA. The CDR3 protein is CSVVVSIETEAFF. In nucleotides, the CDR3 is TGCAGCGTAGTGGTCAGTATTGAAACTGAAGCTTTCTTT.

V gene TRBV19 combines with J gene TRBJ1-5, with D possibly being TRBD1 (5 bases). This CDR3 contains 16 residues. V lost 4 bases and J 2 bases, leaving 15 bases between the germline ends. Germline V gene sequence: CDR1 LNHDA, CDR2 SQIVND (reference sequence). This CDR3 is CASSRGGTRGNQPQHF. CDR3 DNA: TGTGCCAGTAGTAGGGGCGGGACGAGGGGCAATCAGCCCCAGCATTTT.

This CDR3 reads CASSQDSRGNTEAFF. The DNA for the CDR3 is TGCGCCAGCAGCCAAGATTCCCGGGGGAACACTGAAGCTTTCTTT. The gene calls are TRBV4-3 and TRBJ1-1; no clear D gene. CDR3 length: 15 amino acids. Trimming pared 0 bases from V and 1 base from J, leaving 9 bases between. Per the germline V gene, CDR1 is LGHNA and CDR2 is YSLEER.

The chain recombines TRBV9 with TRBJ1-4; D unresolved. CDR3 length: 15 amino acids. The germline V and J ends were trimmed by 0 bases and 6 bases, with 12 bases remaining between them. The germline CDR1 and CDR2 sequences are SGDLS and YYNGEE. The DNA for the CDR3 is TGTGCCAGCAGCGTAGCCGCGGGGATCGATGAAAAACTGTTTTTT. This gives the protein CASSVAAGIDEKLFF.

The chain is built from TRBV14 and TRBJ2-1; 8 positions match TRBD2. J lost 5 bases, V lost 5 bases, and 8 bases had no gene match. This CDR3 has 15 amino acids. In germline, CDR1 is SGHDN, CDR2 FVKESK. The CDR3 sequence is CASSFSGVRDNEQFF. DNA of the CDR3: TGTGCCAGCAGCTTTAGCGGGGTTCGGGACAATGAGCAGTTCTTC. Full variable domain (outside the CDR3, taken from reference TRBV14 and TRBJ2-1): EAGVTQFPSHSVIEKGQTVTLRCDPISGHDNLYWYRRVMGKEIKFLLHFVKESKQDESGMPNNRFLAERTGGTYSTLKVQPAELEDSGVYFCASSFSGVRDNEQFFGPGTRLTVL.

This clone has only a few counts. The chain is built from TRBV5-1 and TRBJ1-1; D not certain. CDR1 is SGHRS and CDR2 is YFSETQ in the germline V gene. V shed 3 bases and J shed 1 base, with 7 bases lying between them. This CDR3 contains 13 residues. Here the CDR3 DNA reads TGCGCCAGCAGCTGGGAGGGGAACACTGAAGCTTTCTTT. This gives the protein CASSWEGNTEAFF.

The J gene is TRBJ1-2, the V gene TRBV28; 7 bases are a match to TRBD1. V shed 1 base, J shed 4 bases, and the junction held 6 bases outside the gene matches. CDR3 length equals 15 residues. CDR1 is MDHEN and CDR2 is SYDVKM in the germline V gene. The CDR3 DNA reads TGTGCCAGCAGTTTATCGACAGGGATGAGCTATGGCTACACCTTC. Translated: CASSLSTGMSYGYTF.

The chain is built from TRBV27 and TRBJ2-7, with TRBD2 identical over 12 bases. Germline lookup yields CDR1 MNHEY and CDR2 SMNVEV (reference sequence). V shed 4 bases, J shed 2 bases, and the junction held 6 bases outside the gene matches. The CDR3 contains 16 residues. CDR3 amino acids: CASSSGLAGTTYEQYF. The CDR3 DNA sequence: TGTGCCAGCAGTTCCGGACTAGCGGGGACTACCTACGAGCAGTACTTC.

The CDR3 sequence is CASSTPSPRGVGSRQHF. The CDR3 DNA follows: TGTGCCAGCAGCACACCTTCCCCCAGGGGAGTAGGATCTCGCCAGCATTTT. The V call is TRBV7-2, the J call TRBJ1-5, with TRBD1 as a possible D gene (6 bases). V lost 5 bases to trimming and J lost 12 bases, with 29 bases between them. This CDR3 is built from 17 residues. From germline, CDR1 is SGHTA and CDR2 FQGNSA. The variable domain in full, with the rest retrieved from reference TRBV7-2 and TRBJ1-5, is GAGVSQSPSNKVTEKGKDVELRCDPISGHTALYWYRQSLGQGLEFLIYFQGNSAPDKSGLPSDRFSAERTGGSVSTLTIQRTQQEDSAVYLCASSTPSPRGVGSRQHFGDGTRLSIL.

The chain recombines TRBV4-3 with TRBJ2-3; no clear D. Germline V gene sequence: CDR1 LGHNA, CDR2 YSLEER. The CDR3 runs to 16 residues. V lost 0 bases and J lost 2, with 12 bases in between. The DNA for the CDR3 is TGCGCCAGCAGCCAAGATCCGGCTAGTTCCACAGATACGCAGTATTTT. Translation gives CASSQDPASSTDTQYF.

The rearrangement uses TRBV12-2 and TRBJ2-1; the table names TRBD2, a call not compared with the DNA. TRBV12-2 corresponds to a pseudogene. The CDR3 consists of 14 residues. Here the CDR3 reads CASRLGLPYNEQFF. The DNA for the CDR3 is TGTGCAAGTCGCCTGGGACTACCGTACAATGAGCAGTTCTTC.